Listed here are 3 T cell receptor beta chains from one sample, sequenced in a study of beta chain features in type 1 diabetes. Investigators reverse transcribed all isolated RNA, so they sequenced expressed TCRB transcripts. This table comes from immunoSEQ multiplex PCR, and its TCRdb copy is limited to in-frame clones, with some not included. The sample yields roughly 240,000 clones, about 14% seen once. The specimen sequenced was naive CD4+ T cells from blood. The source is a middle-aged woman in good health.

This clone has at least ten counts. J is TRBJ2-6 and V is TRBV10-3; 7 positions match TRBD2. The germline V gene has CDR1 ENHRY and CDR2 SYGVKD. The length of the CDR3 is 15 residues. Germline trimming cut 6 bases from V and 4 bases from J; bases unmatched to any gene: 6. This chain's CDR3 is CAIRAGEHGANVLTF. In DNA, the CDR3 is TGTGCCATCAGGGCGGGGGAGCACGGGGCCAACGTCCTGACTTTC.

This clone has just a few counts. The J gene is TRBJ2-4, the V gene TRBV19, with 8 nucleotides matching TRBD1. CDR1 and CDR2 (germline): LNHDA, SQIVND (reference sequence). J lost 3 bases, V lost 6 bases, and 7 bases had no gene match. The CDR3 spans 15 residues. The CDR3 DNA reads TGTGCCAGTAGGCAGGGGGCCGGTGGCAAAAACATTCAGTACTTC. Translated: CASRQGAGGKNIQYF.

The J gene is TRBJ2-5, the V gene TRBV2; 12 nucleotides agree with TRBD2. CDR1 and CDR2 from the germline V gene are SNHLY and FYNNEI. With V trimmed by 7 bases and J by 1 base, 10 bases remained unmatched. The CDR3 length is 17 residues. The CDR3 DNA sequence: TGTGCCAGCAAATGGTCTAGCGGGGGGGCTTCCCAAGAGACCCAGTACTTC. Its protein product is CASKWSSGGASQETQYF.